This paragraph covers one TCR beta chain sequence. These data belong to a study of blood T cell repertoires in COVID-19. As for the study in general: Italy, Spain and the United States were the sources of the convalescent and acute COVID-19 samples.

Original handling: Nucleated cell counts were estimated from reference gene primer amplification. Profiled with immunoSEQ multiplex PCR; TCRdb holds only in-frame clones, not every one. V, J and clone size were drawn from that table, and D and trimming were deduced from the DNA. The table shows about 270,000 clones, with 90% occurring only once. Participants spanned ages about 18 to 89 years and resided in roughly 26 US areas. Participants' own reports of clinical history determined their cohort assignment. The sequence was obtained from a woman in her twenties or thirties with acute COVID-19. The specimen sequenced was PBMCs or T cells enriched from blood (not recorded which).

CDR3 nucleotide sequence: TGTGCCAGCAGCCAAGATCTTGTGGTAGCGGGAGTCTACGAGCAGTACTTC. This codes for CASSQDLVVAGVYEQYF. This chain links TRBV3-1 (or the pseudogene TRBV3-2) with TRBJ2-7; 9 nucleotides line up with TRBD2. Germline CDR1 and CDR2: LGHDT and YNNKEL (reference sequence). V was clipped by 0 bases and J by 3 bases; unmatched bases: 9. This CDR3 region has 17 residues.